This TCR beta chain was documented in a study of T cells after yellow fever vaccination. About the study: SMART-Seq v4 Ultra Low Input prepared the low-cell-number fractions.

The germline V gene has CDR1 MNHEY and CDR2 SMNVEV (reference sequence). The CDR3 spans 15 residues. V trimming: 2 bases; J trimming: 1 base; junction bases outside the gene matches: 4. TCRdb processed the 5' RACE reads anew with MiXCR; each CDR3 protein has one entry. This sample carries about 74,000 distinct CDR3 sequences, roughly 6.9% of them seen once, and the ten largest clones take 35% to 45%. Points from the study as a whole: Primary-vaccination clones mostly resurfaced post-booster (96% CD4, roughly 90% CD8). Sorted repertoires could include abundant contaminating clonotypes from bulk cells.

As regards this clonotype: The antigen remains undetermined.

Sequences were derived from CD8+ T cells sorted from PBMCs, sampled less than 6 days after the first yellow fever vaccination. The TCR originated in a man aged 18 to 35 who received the YFV17D yellow fever vaccine. The rearrangement links TRBV27 to TRBJ1-1; 7 nucleotides match TRBD1. CDR3 DNA: TGTGCCAGCAGTTTAGGGTGGACAGGGAACACTGAAGCTTTCTTT. Translated, it gives CASSLGWTGNTEAFF.